This T cell receptor beta chain appears in the sequencing data of a study of blood T cells in healthy people across ages. Germline loops: CDR1 LGHDT, CDR2 YNNKEL (reference sequence). V was pared by 0 bases and J by 4 bases, with 16 bases between. The CDR3 has 17 residues. A J-beta primer mix and a sample-barcoded 5' primer were used in a second PCR of roughly 7 to 12 cycles. TCRdb passed the 5' RACE reads through MiXCR, listing each CDR3 protein once. The table lists roughly 1,100,000 distinct CDR3 sequences, around 25% of them singletons. There are a few counts of this clonotype. This sample also appeared in a second study, on T cells of mothers and their children.

The sequence was collected from a girl aged 2 to 10 in good health. Sequenced sample: blood. The chain couples TRBV3-1 to TRBJ2-1, with D unresolved. CDR3 sequence (DNA): TGTGCCAGCAGCCAAGAATATAGGGCATCAGAATACAATGAGCAGTTCTTC. As protein: CASSQEYRASEYNEQFF.